A single TCR beta chain is shown here with its context. Its target is not known. Barcoded TCR alpha and TCR beta cDNA libraries with UMIs came from 5'RACE using constant-segment primers. TCRdb passed the 5' RACE reads through MiXCR, listing each CDR3 protein once. Among more than 300,000 distinct CDR3 sequences listed, about 13% were seen once. The data are from a study of T-cell memory formation after mild COVID-19. Study-wide context: There were largely donor-specific TCR clusters. General study findings and limits: CD4/CD8 balance characterized clones contracting day 15 to 85, and CD4+ skew characterized later expanders. Cross-reactive memory seemingly joined, as some responding clones were found in pre-infection memory.

V was shortened by 2 bases and J by 10 bases, with 15 bases between the two germline ends. The CDR3 runs to 14 residues. CDR1 SGHDN and CDR2 FVKESK come from the germline V gene. Sequenced material: PBMCs or a T cell subset sorted from them (not recorded which). The V and J genes are TRBV14 and TRBJ2-1; unclear D gene. The TCR was taken from a man younger than 35 who had mild COVID-19 (a few samples of this study predate the infection). Cell type and time point are not known. The CDR3 bases are TGTGCCAGCAGCCAATACGTGCTTGGTCGGGAGCAGTTCTTC. It translates to CASSQYVLGREQFF.